Listed below are T cell receptor beta chains from one sample, sequenced in a study of CD8 T cells in ankylosing spondylitis. TCRdb reprocessed the 5' RACE reads via MiXCR and lists one record per CDR3 protein. The sample has approximately 300,000 distinct CDR3 sequences, roughly 8% seen once; the top ten hold about 14%. The sequencing input was blood, either unsorted or a sorted T cell fraction (not recorded which). The receptors come from a male donor with ankylosing spondylitis. Each CDR3 is given with its conserved first and last residue. The D gene is left open where the match is weak. Clone size appears in some rows only: once, few, many, or a class for an expanded clone.

>18|TRBV4-1|.|TRBD2|TRBJ2-2
TGCGCCAGCAGCGATAGATTTGGACTAGCGGGAGATATCGGGGAGCTGTTTTTT
CASSDRFGLAGDIGELFF
>17|TRBV15|few|.|TRBJ2-1
TGTGCCACCAGCAGATCTCCCGCCCTAAGCTACTACAATGAGCAGTTCTTC
CATSRSPALSYYNEQFF
>16|TRBV7-2|.|.|TRBJ2-3
TGTGCCAGCAGCTTGGTGGGGGGGCGGACCACAGATACGCAGTATTTT
CASSLVGGRTTDTQYF
>13|TRBV20-1|few|TRBD2|TRBJ2-7
TGCAGTGACGGGACTACCACCAACTACGAGCAGTACTTC
CSDGTTTNYEQYF
>14|TRBV7-2|.|.|TRBJ1-5
TGTGCCAGCAGCTTAGAAGTGAGCAATCAGCCCCAGCATTTT
CASSLEVSNQPQHF
>10|TRBV29-1|many|.|TRBJ2-5
TGCAGCGTTGAATTAGGGACCCAGTACTTC
CSVELGTQYF
>13|TRBV7-9|few|.|TRBJ2-5
TGTGCCAGCAGCTTAGCGGTGGTAGAGACCCAGTACTTC
CASSLAVVETQYF
>19|TRBV20-1|few|TRBD1|TRBJ1-5
TGCAGTGCTGGCTGGGGAACGGGACAGGGGGCGGATAGCAATCAGCCCCAGCATTTT
CSAGWGTGQGADSNQPQHF
>14|TRBV6-1|.|TRBD1|TRBJ1-1
TGTGCCAGCAGCCTAACAGGGGGCCGCACTGAAGCTTTCTTT
CASSLTGGRTEAFF
>14|TRBV4-1|.|TRBD1|TRBJ2-7
TGCGCCAGCAGCCAGAGACAGGGCTTAGACGAGCAGTACTTC
CASSQRQGLDEQYF
>14|TRBV16|.|.|TRBJ2-5
TGTGCCAGCAGCCAATCTACTATCCAAGAGACCCAGTACTTC
CASSQSTIQETQYF
>14|TRBV9|.|.|TRBJ2-5
TGTGCCAGCAGCGAAAGGGGAATCCAAGAGACCCAGTACTTC
CASSERGIQETQYF
>15|TRBV5-1|many|.|TRBJ2-5
TGCGCCAGCAGCTTGTGGGGACTGATCCAAGAGACCCAGTACTTC
CASSLWGLIQETQYF
>14|TRBV7-3|few|.|TRBJ2-7
TGTGCCAGCAGCTTATCGGGGGAAACCTACGAGCAGTACTTC
CASSLSGETYEQYF
>14|TRBV29-1|many|TRBD2|TRBJ2-7
TGCAGCGTTAAAGGACTAGCGGGAGGGTACGAGCAGTACTTC
CSVKGLAGGYEQYF
>14|TRBV5-6|few|.|TRBJ2-2
TGTGCCAGCAGCTTAGGTTTGGCCACCGGGGAGCTGTTTTTT
CASSLGLATGELFF
>15|TRBV6-5|.|TRBD2|TRBJ2-7
TGTGCCAGCAGTTACACTAGCGGGAGGGCCAACGAGCAGTACTTC
CASSYTSGRANEQYF
>15|TRBV24-1|few|TRBD2|TRBJ2-1
TGTGCCACCCCTCCTAGCGGGAGCTACAACAATGAGCAGTTCTTC
CATPPSGSYNNEQFF
>15|TRBV5-1|many|TRBD2|TRBJ2-2
TGCGCCAGCAGCCCCAGCGGGAGCGGAACCGGGGAGCTGTTTTTT
CASSPSGSGTGELFF
>16|TRBV20-1|.|TRBD2|TRBJ2-1
TGCAGTGCTATCGATGCCCTAGCGGGAGAATACAATGAGCAGTTCTTC
CSAIDALAGEYNEQFF
>15|TRBV10-3|few|.|TRBJ1-2
TGTGCCATCAGTGAGTCCGGCGGATTACGTTATGGCTACACCTTC
CAISESGGLRYGYTF
>19|TRBV27|few|TRBD2|TRBJ2-3
TGTGCCAGCAGTCCAAACGGCGGGAGGGCCGTCTCCGGCACAGATACGCAGTATTTT
CASSPNGGRAVSGTDTQYF
>15|TRBV20-1|.|TRBD2|TRBJ2-5
TGCAGTGCGCGGAGACTAGCGGGAGTGAAAGAGACCCAGTACTTC
CSARRLAGVKETQYF
>15|TRBV29-1|many|.|TRBJ1-4
TGCAGCGTTTCACGGGCCGGCGGTACTAATGAAAAACTGTTTTTT
CSVSRAGGTNEKLFF
>14|TRBV15|.|.|TRBJ2-5
TGTGCCACCAGCAGAGATCGGGAGCAAGAGACCCAGTACTTC
CATSRDREQETQYF
>16|TRBV10-3|few|.|TRBJ2-7
TGTGCCATCAGTGAGCCCAGGGGACCCCTCTCCTACGAGCAGTACTTC
CAISEPRGPLSYEQYF
>17|TRBV4-2|.|TRBD2|TRBJ2-3
TGTGCCAGCAGCTCTCCAGCGGGAGGGCGAGACACAGATACGCAGTATTTT
CASSSPAGGRDTDTQYF
>14|TRBV12-3/TRBV12-4|few|.|TRBJ1-3
TGTGCCAGCGGTAGCTCTGGGTCTGGAAACACCATATATTTT
CASGSSGSGNTIYF
>15|TRBV20-1|once|TRBD2|TRBJ2-2
TGCAGTGCCCTCGGACTAGCGGCGAACACCGGGGAGCTGTTTTTT
CSALGLAANTGELFF
>15|TRBV29-1|.|TRBD2|TRBJ2-3
TGCAGCGTTGACTCCCAATTTGGGGGGGGAGATACGCAGTATTTT
CSVDSQFGGGDTQYF
>17|TRBV5-1|.|TRBD1|TRBJ1-1
TGCGCCAGCAGCCGGAACCGGGACAGGGTCGGGAACACTGAAGCTTTCTTT
CASSRNRDRVGNTEAFF
>13|TRBV5-1|many|.|TRBJ2-2
TGCGCCAGCAGCGAGGTGGACACCGGGGAGCTGTTTTTT
CASSEVDTGELFF
>13|TRBV29-1|.|TRBD2|TRBJ2-2
TGCAGCGTTGAAATGGCGGGGGCCGGGGAGCTGTTTTTT
CSVEMAGAGELFF
>15|TRBV20-1|.|.|TRBJ2-1
TGCAGTGCTAAAACCTCTAGCGCGTCCTACAATGAGCAGTTCTTC
CSAKTSSASYNEQFF
>16|TRBV5-6|.|TRBD2|TRBJ2-3
TGTGCCAGCAGCTTGTTCACTAGCGGGATTTTAGATACGCAGTATTTT
CASSLFTSGILDTQYF
>15|TRBV7-9|many|TRBD2|TRBJ2-1
TGTGCCAGCAGCTGGGCTAGCGGACTGCCCAATGAGCAGTTCTTC
CASSWASGLPNEQFF
>16|TRBV7-8|many|.|TRBJ1-5
TGTGCCAGCAGCCCATGGCATGGTAATAGCAATCAGCCCCAGCATTTT
CASSPWHGNSNQPQHF
>14|TRBV7-8|few|.|TRBJ2-7
TGTGCCAGCAGCCTGGGTTCGGCGGTCTACGAGCAGTACTTC
CASSLGSAVYEQYF
>14|TRBV27|few|.|TRBJ2-7
TGTGCCAGCAGTTGGACGGAGGAGTCCTACGAGCAGTACTTC
CASSWTEESYEQYF
>16|TRBV6-5|few|.|TRBJ1-2
TGTGCCAGCAGTTACTCGACGAACAGGCCCAACTATGGCTACACCTTC
CASSYSTNRPNYGYTF
>15|TRBV10-3|many|TRBD1|TRBJ1-1
TGTGCCATCAGTGAAAGGACAGGGCCTAACACTGAAGCTTTCTTT
CAISERTGPNTEAFF
>17|TRBV28|many|TRBD1|TRBJ1-4
TGTGCCAGCAGCCAGACAGGGCTTCATAAGGACGTGAAAAAACTGTTTTTT
CASSQTGLHKDVKKLFF
>12|TRBV30|.|.|TRBJ1-1
TGTGCCTGGACCAGTAGTGTCACTGAAGCTTTCTTT
CAWTSSVTEAFF
>17|TRBV20-1|.|TRBD2|TRBJ2-3
TGCAGTGCTAGAACCCCTCGACTAGCGGGAGAGGCGGATACGCAGTATTTT
CSARTPRLAGEADTQYF
>14|TRBV6-2/TRBV6-3|few|.|TRBJ2-7
TGTGCCAGCATTAACCAGGGGTACGATTACGAGCAGTACTTC
CASINQGYDYEQYF
>14|TRBV20-1|many|TRBD2|TRBJ2-7
TGCAGTGCTAGAGGGTATAGCGGGAGCGGCGAGCAGTACTTC
CSARGYSGSGEQYF